The rows below give T cell receptor beta chains drawn from one sample of a study of spatial heterogeneity in lung cancer. Using its own MiXCR run on the 5' RACE reads, TCRdb lists one record per CDR3 protein. Seen here are 9,500 or so distinct CDR3 sequences, approximately 8% observed once, and the top ten hold 15% to 20%. The source material was lung tumor tissue, sampled at surgery. The receptor source for this set is a male donor with early-stage non-small cell lung cancer. The CDR3 runs from the conserved cysteine through the conserved F or W. A D gene is named only where the DNA matches it firmly. Size is stated for part of the rows, as once, few or many counts, or as a class when the clone is expanded.

DNA,CDR3,size,D,J,length,V
TGTGCCAGCTCAGGAGGCGTAAACATTCAGTACTTC,CASSGGVNIQYF,many,.,TRBJ2-4,12,TRBV6-2/TRBV6-3
TGTGCCAGCAGCTTAGAGGTAATAGGAGGGGACGAGCAGTACTTC,CASSLEVIGGDEQYF,many,.,TRBJ2-7,15,TRBV7-6
TGTGCCAGCAGTCCCTGGGCTGACACTGAAGCTTTCTTT,CASSPWADTEAFF,few,.,TRBJ1-1,13,TRBV12-3/TRBV12-4
TGTGCCAGCAGCCGCGGCCAGGGGATCCTTGGCTACACCTTC,CASSRGQGILGYTF,many,.,TRBJ1-2,14,TRBV7-9
TGCAGCGTCGCCCGGGACAAGAACACCGGGGAGCTGTTTTTT,CSVARDKNTGELFF,few,.,TRBJ2-2,14,TRBV29-1
TGTGCCAGCAGCCCAGAAGCAGGGTTACGGAATTCACCCCTCCACTTT,CASSPEAGLRNSPLHF,many,.,TRBJ1-6,16,TRBV11-2
TGTGCCAGCGGAAGGGGGGCAAGCTCCTACAATGAGCAGTTCTTC,CASGRGASSYNEQFF,many,.,TRBJ2-1,15,TRBV5-5
TGCAGCGTTAAGACGGACACCTACGAGCAGTACTTC,CSVKTDTYEQYF,many,.,TRBJ2-7,12,TRBV29-1
TGTGCCAGCAGCGTAGGGACTAGCTCTGGAGGGGCCTACAATGAGCAGTTCTTC,CASSVGTSSGGAYNEQFF,.,TRBD2,TRBJ2-1,18,TRBV9
TGCAGTGCTAGAGATCGTACTGGCTACAATGAGCAGTTCTTC,CSARDRTGYNEQFF,many,.,TRBJ2-1,14,TRBV20-1
TGCGCCAGCAGCCCTATGAGGCTCCACACTGAAGCTTTCTTT,CASSPMRLHTEAFF,few,.,TRBJ1-1,14,TRBV5-1
TGTGCCATCAGCCGGACAGGGAATAACTATGGCTACACCTTC,CAISRTGNNYGYTF,many,TRBD1,TRBJ1-2,14,TRBV10-3
TGCGCCAGCAGCCCTCGAATAGGGGGAGGGGGAGAGACCCAGTACTTC,CASSPRIGGGGETQYF,many,.,TRBJ2-5,16,TRBV5-1
TGTGCCAGCAGCTTAGGGAGGAGAACTGAAGCTTTCTTT,CASSLGRRTEAFF,medium-sized,.,TRBJ1-1,13,TRBV5-8
TGTGCCAGCAGCCAAGAGACCCAGTACTTC,CASSQETQYF,many,.,TRBJ2-5,10,TRBV3-1
TGCAGTGTCCCACCCACAGGGGTTGCTGGGGAGCTGTTTTTT,CSVPPTGVAGELFF,.,TRBD1,TRBJ2-2,14,TRBV20-1
TGTGCCAGCAGTCCATTGGGACAGGGTAGAGATGAGCAGTTCTTC,CASSPLGQGRDEQFF,many,TRBD1,TRBJ2-1,15,TRBV28
TGTGCCAGCAGCAGGAGGGGGGCCGGGGTTGATACGCAGTATTTT,CASSRRGAGVDTQYF,medium-sized,.,TRBJ2-3,15,TRBV13
TGTGCCAGCAGCCAAGTAGCGGGGGGCGAGCAGTACTTC,CASSQVAGGEQYF,many,TRBD2,TRBJ2-7,13,TRBV3-1
TGTGCCAGCTCACCACACCAGAACACTGAAGCTTTCTTT,CASSPHQNTEAFF,many,.,TRBJ1-1,13,TRBV18
TGCGCCAGCAGCCAACCACCGGGACAGGGGGCGAATGAGCAGTTCTTC,CASSQPPGQGANEQFF,few,TRBD1,TRBJ2-1,16,TRBV4-1
TGTGCCTGGAGTGTAGGTCACAGGGCGAACACTGAAGCTTTCTTT,CAWSVGHRANTEAFF,many,.,TRBJ1-1,15,TRBV30
TGTGCCAGCTCACCCCGACAGGGGGCCAGCGAGCAGTTCTTC,CASSPRQGASEQFF,.,TRBD1,TRBJ2-1,14,TRBV18
TGCAGTGCTCGGGAGGACGCCAACGAGCAGTACTTC,CSAREDANEQYF,.,TRBD2,TRBJ2-7,12,TRBV20-1
TGTGCCAGCAGCCTAGCGGGGGACAATGAGCAGTTCTTC,CASSLAGDNEQFF,few,TRBD2,TRBJ2-1,13,TRBV7-8
TGCAGCGTTGAAGTGGACGGGCGCGGCGAACAGTACTTC,CSVEVDGRGEQYF,few,.,TRBJ2-7,13,TRBV29-1
TGTGCCAGCAGCCTTCGGACGGCTGGAAACACCATATATTTT,CASSLRTAGNTIYF,.,.,TRBJ1-3,14,TRBV7-9
TGTGCCAGCACCCCCATTGGGGTAGGGCGAGCTTTCTTT,CASTPIGVGRAFF,.,.,TRBJ1-1,13,TRBV12-3/TRBV12-4
TGTGCCAGCAGTGCTGGACTAGTCGAGACCCAGTACTTC,CASSAGLVETQYF,many,TRBD2,TRBJ2-5,13,TRBV2
TGCGCCAGCAGCACCACAGATCTGAACACTGAAGCTTTCTTT,CASSTTDLNTEAFF,many,.,TRBJ1-1,14,TRBV5-1
TGTGCCAGCTCACCACCAAGGGGGGTGTTCAACACTGAAGCTTTCTTT,CASSPPRGVFNTEAFF,many,.,TRBJ1-1,16,TRBV18
TGCAGTGCTAAAACTAGCGGGAGCACAGATACGCAGTATTTT,CSAKTSGSTDTQYF,few,TRBD2,TRBJ2-3,14,TRBV20-1
TGTGCCAGCAGTGAAAGGGAAATCAACTATGGCTACACCTTC,CASSEREINYGYTF,.,.,TRBJ1-2,14,TRBV6-1
TGTGCCAGCAGCTTGGGAGGGCCTCAGCCCCAGCATTTT,CASSLGGPQPQHF,many,.,TRBJ1-5,13,TRBV7-8
TGTGCCAGCAGTTACAGGATCCAAACGGTGGATACGCAGTATTTT,CASSYRIQTVDTQYF,few,.,TRBJ2-3,15,TRBV6-5
TGCAGCGTTGTGGCGGGACTCACAGATACGCAGTATTTT,CSVVAGLTDTQYF,many,.,TRBJ2-3,13,TRBV29-1
TGTGCCAGCAGTTACTCACTCAGATATCAGCCCCAGCATTTT,CASSYSLRYQPQHF,.,.,TRBJ1-5,14,TRBV6-2/TRBV6-3
TGTGCCACCAGCAGAGGGGGGACAGGGTCCTACAATGAGCAGTTCTTC,CATSRGGTGSYNEQFF,medium-sized,TRBD1,TRBJ2-1,16,TRBV15
TGTGCCAGCAGCCGAGGAGCCACTAGCACAGATACGCAGTATTTT,CASSRGATSTDTQYF,once,.,TRBJ2-3,15,TRBV7-9
TGCAGTGCTAGAGATATAGCGGGGGTGGGGAATGAGCAGTTCTTC,CSARDIAGVGNEQFF,medium-sized,TRBD2,TRBJ2-1,15,TRBV20-1
TGTGCCAGCAGTGAAAACCCAGATTCTACTGGAAACACCATATATTTT,CASSENPDSTGNTIYF,few,.,TRBJ1-3,16,TRBV2
TGTGCCAGCAGCCGCGGCGGTGCGAACACCGGGGAGCTGTTTTTT,CASSRGGANTGELFF,many,.,TRBJ2-2,15,TRBV9
TGTGCCAGCAGTTTCTACCGGGTCGTGAACACTGAAGCTTTCTTT,CASSFYRVVNTEAFF,many,.,TRBJ1-1,15,TRBV6-2/TRBV6-3
TGTGCCAGCAGTCTCGGGACAGTCTCCTACGAGCAGTACTTC,CASSLGTVSYEQYF,many,TRBD1,TRBJ2-7,14,TRBV28
TGTGCCAGCAGCTCCCAAGGCAGGGGAGACGGCGAGCAGTACTTC,CASSSQGRGDGEQYF,medium-sized,.,TRBJ2-7,15,TRBV11-2
TGCAGTGCTAGAGATGGGGGGAAAAGCTCCTACAATGAGCAGTTCTTC,CSARDGGKSSYNEQFF,many,.,TRBJ2-1,16,TRBV20-1
TGTGCCAGCGCCGCCGGGTTGAGCTCCTACGAGCAGTACTTC,CASAAGLSSYEQYF,.,.,TRBJ2-7,14,TRBV2
TGTGCCAGCAGCGCCCCGTCCCGGTCAAACAATGAGCAGTTCTTC,CASSAPSRSNNEQFF,many,.,TRBJ2-1,15,TRBV9
TGTGCCAGCAGCTTAAGGGCTAGCGGGAGGGGTGCGGCGTACAATGAGCAGTTCTTC,CASSLRASGRGAAYNEQFF,many,TRBD2,TRBJ2-1,19,TRBV7-2
TGCAGTGCTGCCCCCGGGACCCTCTACGAGCAGTACTTC,CSAAPGTLYEQYF,few,.,TRBJ2-7,13,TRBV20-1
TGTGCCAGCAGGGGCGGGGGAGGAACCTACGAGCAGTACTTC,CASRGGGGTYEQYF,many,TRBD2,TRBJ2-7,14,TRBV28
TGCAGTGCTTCTAGCGGGGTCTACAATGAGCAGTTCTTC,CSASSGVYNEQFF,.,TRBD2,TRBJ2-1,13,TRBV20-1
TGCGCCAGCAGCTCCCGGGACCTCGCCATCCACGAGCAGTACTTC,CASSSRDLAIHEQYF,many,.,TRBJ2-7,15,TRBV5-1
TGTGCCAGCAGTGCCAGGGCCAAGAACACTGAAGCTTTCTTT,CASSARAKNTEAFF,many,.,TRBJ1-1,14,TRBV6-5
TGCAGTGCTAGTCAAAGAATAGGGGGGGAGCTGTTTTTT,CSASQRIGGELFF,many,.,TRBJ2-2,13,TRBV20-1
TGTGCCAGCAGGGCGGGGGGAAGCTCCTACGAGCAGTACTTC,CASRAGGSSYEQYF,few,TRBD2,TRBJ2-7,14,TRBV2
TGTGCCAGCAGTTGGGGACAGTCTGGGGCCAACGTCCTGACTTTC,CASSWGQSGANVLTF,once,TRBD1,TRBJ2-6,15,TRBV6-5